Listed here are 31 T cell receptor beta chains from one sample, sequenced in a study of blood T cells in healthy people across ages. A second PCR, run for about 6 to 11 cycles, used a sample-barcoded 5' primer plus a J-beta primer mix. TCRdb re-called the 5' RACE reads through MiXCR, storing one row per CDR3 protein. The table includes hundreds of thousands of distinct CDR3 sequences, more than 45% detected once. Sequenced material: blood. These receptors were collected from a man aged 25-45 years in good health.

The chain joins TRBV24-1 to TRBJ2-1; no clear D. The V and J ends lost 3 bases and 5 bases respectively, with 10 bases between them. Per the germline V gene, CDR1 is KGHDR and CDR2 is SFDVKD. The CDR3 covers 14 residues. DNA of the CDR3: TGTGCCACCAGTGATCCAAATTCCGACAATGAGCAGTTCTTC. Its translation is CATSDPNSDNEQFF.

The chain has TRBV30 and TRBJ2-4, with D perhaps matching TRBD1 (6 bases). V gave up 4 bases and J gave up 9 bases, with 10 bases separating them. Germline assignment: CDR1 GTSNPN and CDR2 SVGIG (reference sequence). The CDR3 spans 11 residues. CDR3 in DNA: TGTGCCTGGAACAGGGTTGGCATTCAGTACTTC. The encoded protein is CAWNRVGIQYF.

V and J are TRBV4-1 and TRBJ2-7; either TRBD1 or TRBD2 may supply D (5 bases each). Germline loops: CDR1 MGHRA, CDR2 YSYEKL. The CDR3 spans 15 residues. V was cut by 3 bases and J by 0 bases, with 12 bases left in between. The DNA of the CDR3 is TGCGCCAGCAGCCATACAGAGGGGAGCTCCTACGAGCAGTACTTC. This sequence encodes CASSHTEGSSYEQYF.

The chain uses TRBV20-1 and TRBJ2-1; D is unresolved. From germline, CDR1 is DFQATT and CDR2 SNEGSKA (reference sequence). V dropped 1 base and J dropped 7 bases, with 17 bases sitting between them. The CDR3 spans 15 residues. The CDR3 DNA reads TGCAGTGCTAGAGTCATACTTGTCGGAAATAATGAGCAGTTCTTC. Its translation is CSARVILVGNNEQFF.

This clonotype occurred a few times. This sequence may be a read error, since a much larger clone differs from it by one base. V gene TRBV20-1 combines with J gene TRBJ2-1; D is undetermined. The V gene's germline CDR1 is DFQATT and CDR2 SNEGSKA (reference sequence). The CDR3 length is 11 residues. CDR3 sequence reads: CSARLFNGQFF. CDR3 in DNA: TGCAGTGCTAGGCTGTTCAATGGGCAGTTCTTC.

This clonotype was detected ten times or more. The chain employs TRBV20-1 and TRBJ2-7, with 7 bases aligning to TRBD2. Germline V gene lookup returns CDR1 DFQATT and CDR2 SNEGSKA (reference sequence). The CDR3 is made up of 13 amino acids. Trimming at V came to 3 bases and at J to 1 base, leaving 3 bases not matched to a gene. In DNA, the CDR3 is TGCAGTGCTAGTCCTAGCGGTTCCTACGAGCAGTACTTC. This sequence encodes CSASPSGSYEQYF.

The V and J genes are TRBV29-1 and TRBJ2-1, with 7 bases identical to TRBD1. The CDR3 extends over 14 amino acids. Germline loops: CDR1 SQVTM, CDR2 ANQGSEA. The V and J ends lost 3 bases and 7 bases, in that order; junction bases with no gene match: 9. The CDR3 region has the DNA TGCAGCGTTGATGCTGCGACAGGGACGAATGAGCAGTTCTTC. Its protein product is CSVDAATGTNEQFF.

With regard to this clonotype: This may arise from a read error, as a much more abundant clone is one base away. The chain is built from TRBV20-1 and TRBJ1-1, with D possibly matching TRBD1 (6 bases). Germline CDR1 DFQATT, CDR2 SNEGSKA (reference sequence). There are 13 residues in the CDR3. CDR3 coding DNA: TGCAGTTCTAGGGCGGGGGCTTACACTGAAGCTTTCTTT. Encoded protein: CSSRAGAYTEAFF.

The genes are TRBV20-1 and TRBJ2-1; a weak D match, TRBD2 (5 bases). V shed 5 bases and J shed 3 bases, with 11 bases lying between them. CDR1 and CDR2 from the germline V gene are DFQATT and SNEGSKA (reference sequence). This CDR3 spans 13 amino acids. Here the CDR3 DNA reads TGCAGTGCTGGGAGAGAGGTCTACAATGAGCAGTTCTTC. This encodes CSAGREVYNEQFF.

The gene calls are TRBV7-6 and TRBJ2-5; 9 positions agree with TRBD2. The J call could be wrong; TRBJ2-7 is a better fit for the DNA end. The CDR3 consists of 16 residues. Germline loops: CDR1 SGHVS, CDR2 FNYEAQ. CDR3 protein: CASSPPSSGAGHEQYF. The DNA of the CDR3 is TGTGCCAGCAGCCCGCCGTCTAGCGGGGCTGGTCACGAGCAGTACTTC.

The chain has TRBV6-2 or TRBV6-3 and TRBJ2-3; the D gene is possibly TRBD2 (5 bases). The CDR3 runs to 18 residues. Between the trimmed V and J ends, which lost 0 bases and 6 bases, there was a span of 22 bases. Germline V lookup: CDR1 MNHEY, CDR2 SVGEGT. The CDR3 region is CASSYSTTKAGNTDTQYF. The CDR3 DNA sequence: TGTGCCAGCAGTTACTCCACGACCAAGGCCGGGAACACCGATACGCAGTATTTT.

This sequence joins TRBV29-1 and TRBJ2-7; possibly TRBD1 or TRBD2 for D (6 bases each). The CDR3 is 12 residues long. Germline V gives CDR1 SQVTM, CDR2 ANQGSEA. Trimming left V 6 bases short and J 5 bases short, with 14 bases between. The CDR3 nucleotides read TGCAGCGTGAGAGGGGGGAGTAACGAGCAGTACTTC. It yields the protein CSVRGGSNEQYF.

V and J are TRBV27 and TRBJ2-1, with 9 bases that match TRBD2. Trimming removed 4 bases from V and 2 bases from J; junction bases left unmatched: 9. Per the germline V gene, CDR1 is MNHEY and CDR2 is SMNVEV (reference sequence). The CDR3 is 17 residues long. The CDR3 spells CASSSIPVAGAYNEQFF. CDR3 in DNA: TGTGCCAGCAGTTCCATTCCCGTAGCGGGAGCCTACAATGAGCAGTTCTTC.

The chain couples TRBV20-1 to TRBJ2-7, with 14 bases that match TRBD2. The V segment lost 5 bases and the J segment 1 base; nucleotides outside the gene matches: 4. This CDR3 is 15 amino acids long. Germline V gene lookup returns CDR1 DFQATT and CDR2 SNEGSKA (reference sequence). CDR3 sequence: CSAVGLAGGSYEQYF. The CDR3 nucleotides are TGCAGTGCTGTCGGACTAGCGGGAGGATCCTACGAGCAGTACTTC.

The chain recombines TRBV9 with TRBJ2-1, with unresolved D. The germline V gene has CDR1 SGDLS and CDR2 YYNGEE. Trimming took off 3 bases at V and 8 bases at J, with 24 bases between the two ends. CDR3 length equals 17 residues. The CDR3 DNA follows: TGTGCCAGCAGCGCCACATTCCGTGGTGTTAGTGGTGATGAGCAGTTCTTC. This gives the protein CASSATFRGVSGDEQFF.

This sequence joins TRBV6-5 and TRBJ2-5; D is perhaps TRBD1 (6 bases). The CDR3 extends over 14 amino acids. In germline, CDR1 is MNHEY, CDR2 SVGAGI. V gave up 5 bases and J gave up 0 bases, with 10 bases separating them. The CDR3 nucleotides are TGTGCCAGCAGTAGGGACATATACCAAGAGACCCAGTACTTC. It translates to CASSRDIYQETQYF.

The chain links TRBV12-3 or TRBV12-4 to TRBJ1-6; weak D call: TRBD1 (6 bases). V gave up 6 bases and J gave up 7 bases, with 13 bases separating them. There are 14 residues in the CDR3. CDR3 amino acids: CASRPGVPNSPLHF. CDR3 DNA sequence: TGTGCCAGCAGGCCAGGGGTTCCGAATTCACCCCTCCACTTT.

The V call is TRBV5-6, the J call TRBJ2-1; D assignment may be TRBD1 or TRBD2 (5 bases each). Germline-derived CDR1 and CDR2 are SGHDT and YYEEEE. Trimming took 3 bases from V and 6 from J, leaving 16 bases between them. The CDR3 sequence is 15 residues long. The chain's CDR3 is CASSSGRAVFNEQFF. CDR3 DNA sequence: TGTGCCAGCAGCTCGGGACGAGCGGTTTTCAATGAGCAGTTCTTC. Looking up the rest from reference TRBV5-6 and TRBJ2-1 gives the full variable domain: DAGVTQSPTHLIKTRGQQVTLRCSPKSGHDTVSWYQQALGQGPQFIFQYYEEEERQRGNFPDRFSGHQFPNYSSELNVNALLLGDSALYLCASSSGRAVFNEQFFGPGTRLTVL.

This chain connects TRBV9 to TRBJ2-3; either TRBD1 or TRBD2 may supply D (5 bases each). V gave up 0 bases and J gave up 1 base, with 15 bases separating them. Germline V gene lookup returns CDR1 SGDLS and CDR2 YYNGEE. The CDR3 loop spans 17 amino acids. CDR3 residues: CASSVGPRGPGTDTQYF. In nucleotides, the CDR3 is TGTGCCAGCAGCGTAGGTCCTCGGGGCCCAGGCACAGATACGCAGTATTTT.

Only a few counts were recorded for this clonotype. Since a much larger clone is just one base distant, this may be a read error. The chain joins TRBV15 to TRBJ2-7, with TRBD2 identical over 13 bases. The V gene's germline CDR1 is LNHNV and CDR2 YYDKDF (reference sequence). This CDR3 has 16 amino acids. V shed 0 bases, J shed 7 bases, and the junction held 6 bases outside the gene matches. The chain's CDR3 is CATSRDPLAGGDEQYF. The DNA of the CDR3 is TGTGCCACCAGCAGAGATCCACTAGCGGGAGGGGATGAGCAGTACTTC.

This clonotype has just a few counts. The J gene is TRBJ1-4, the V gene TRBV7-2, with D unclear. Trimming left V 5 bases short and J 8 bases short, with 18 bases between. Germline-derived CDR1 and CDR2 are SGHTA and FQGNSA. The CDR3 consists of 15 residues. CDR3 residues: CASSPDGTGGEKLFF. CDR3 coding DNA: TGTGCCAGCAGCCCGGACGGTACCGGTGGGGAAAAACTGTTTTTT.

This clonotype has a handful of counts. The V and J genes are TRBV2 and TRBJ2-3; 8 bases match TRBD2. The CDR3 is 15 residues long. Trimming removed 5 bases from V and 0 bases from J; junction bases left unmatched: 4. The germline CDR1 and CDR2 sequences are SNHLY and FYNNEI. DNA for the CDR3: TGTGCCAGCAGTTATACGGGAGGGAGCACAGATACGCAGTATTTT. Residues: CASSYTGGSTDTQYF.

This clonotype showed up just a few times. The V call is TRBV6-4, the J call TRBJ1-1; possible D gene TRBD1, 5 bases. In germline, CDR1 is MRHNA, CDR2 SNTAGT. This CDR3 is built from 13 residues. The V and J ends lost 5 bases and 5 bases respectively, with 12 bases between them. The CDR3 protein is CASSLGPKTEAFF. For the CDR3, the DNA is TGTGCCAGCAGTTTGGGACCCAAGACTGAAGCTTTCTTT.

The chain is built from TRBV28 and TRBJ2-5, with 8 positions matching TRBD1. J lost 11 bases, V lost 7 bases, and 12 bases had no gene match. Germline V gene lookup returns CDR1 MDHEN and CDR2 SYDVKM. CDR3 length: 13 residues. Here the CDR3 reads CASTLRGRVEQYF. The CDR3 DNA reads TGTGCCAGCACTCTCAGGGGGCGGGTGGAGCAGTACTTC.

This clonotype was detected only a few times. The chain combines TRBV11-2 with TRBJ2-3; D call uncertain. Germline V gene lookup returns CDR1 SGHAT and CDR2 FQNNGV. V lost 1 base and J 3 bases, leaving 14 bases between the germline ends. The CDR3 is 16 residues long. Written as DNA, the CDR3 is TGTGCCAGCAGCTTAGGGGCTAATTTGGTTACAGATACGCAGTATTTT. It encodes CASSLGANLVTDTQYF.

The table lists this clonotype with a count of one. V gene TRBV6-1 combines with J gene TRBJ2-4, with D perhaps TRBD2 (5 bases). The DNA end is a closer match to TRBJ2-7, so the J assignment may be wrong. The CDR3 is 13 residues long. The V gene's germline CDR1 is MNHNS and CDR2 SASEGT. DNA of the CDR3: TGTGCCAGCCTTGGAGGCCAAGTCTACGAGCAGTACTTC. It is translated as CASLGGQVYEQYF.

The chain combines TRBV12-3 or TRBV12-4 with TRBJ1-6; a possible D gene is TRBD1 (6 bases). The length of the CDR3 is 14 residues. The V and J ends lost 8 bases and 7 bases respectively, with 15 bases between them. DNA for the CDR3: TGTGCCAGCCAACAACAGGGTTACAATTCACCCCTCCACTTT. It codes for CASQQQGYNSPLHF.

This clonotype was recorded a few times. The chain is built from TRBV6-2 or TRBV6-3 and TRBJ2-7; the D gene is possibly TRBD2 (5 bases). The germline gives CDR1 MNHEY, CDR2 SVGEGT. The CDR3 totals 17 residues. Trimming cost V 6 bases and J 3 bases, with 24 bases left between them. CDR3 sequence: CASSPLFGGGQDYEQYF. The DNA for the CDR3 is TGTGCCAGCAGCCCCCTATTCGGCGGAGGTCAAGACTACGAGCAGTACTTC.

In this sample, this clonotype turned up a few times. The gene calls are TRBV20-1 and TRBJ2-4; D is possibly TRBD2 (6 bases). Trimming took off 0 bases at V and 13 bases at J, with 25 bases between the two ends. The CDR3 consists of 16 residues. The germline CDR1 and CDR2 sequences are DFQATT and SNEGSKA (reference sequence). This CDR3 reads CSARDLVGTSFLGQYF. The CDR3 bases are TGCAGTGCTAGAGATCTTGTGGGGACTTCGTTCCTCGGGCAGTACTTC.

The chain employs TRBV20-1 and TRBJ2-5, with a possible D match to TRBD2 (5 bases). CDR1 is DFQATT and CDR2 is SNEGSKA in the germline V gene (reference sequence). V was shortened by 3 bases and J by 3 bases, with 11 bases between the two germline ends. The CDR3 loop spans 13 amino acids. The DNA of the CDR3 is TGCAGTGCTAGGACCTTGACTAAAGAGACCCAGTACTTC. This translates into CSARTLTKETQYF.

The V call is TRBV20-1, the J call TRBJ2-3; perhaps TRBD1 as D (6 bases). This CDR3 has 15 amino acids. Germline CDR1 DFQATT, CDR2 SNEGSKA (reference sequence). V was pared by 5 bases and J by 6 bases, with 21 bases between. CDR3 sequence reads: CSAYRDTLVGDTQYF. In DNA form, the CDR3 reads TGCAGTGCTTATCGGGACACATTAGTGGGTGATACGCAGTATTTT.